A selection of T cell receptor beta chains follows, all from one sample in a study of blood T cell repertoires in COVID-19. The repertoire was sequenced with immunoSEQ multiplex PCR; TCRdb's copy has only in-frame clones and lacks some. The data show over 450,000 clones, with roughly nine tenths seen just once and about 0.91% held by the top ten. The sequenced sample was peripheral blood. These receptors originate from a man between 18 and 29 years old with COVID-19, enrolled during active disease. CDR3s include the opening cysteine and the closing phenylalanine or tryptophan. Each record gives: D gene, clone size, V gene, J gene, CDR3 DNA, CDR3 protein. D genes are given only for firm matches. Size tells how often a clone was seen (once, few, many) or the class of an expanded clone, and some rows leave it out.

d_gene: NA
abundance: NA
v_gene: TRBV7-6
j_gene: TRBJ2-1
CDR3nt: TGTGCCAGCAGCTTAAAGGGGGGGTCTTGGAATGAGCAGTTCTTC
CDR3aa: CASSLKGGSWNEQFF

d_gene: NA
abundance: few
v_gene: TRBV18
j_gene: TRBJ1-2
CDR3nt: TGTGCCAGCTCACCACAGGGGACTAACTATGGCTACACCTTC
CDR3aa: CASSPQGTNYGYTF

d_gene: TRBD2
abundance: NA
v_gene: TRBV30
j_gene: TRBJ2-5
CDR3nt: TGTGCCTGGAAGGGGAGGGGCCAAGAGACCCAGTACTTC
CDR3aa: CAWKGRGQETQYF

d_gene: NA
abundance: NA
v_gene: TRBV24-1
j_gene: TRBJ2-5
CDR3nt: TGTGCCACCGCCCCCGGAGGGGCCTATGAGACCCAGTACTTC
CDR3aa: CATAPGGAYETQYF

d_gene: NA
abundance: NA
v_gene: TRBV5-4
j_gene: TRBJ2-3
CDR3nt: TGTGCCAGCAGCTCCACAGGGTCCAGCACAGATACGCAGTATTTT
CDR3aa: CASSSTGSSTDTQYF

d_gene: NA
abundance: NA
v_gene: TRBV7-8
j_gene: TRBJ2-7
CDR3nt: TGTGCCAGCAGCTTAGTTACGGGGAACTACGAGCAGTACTTC
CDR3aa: CASSLVTGNYEQYF

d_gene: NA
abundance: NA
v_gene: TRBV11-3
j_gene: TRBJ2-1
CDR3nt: TGTGCCAGCAGCTTAGATCCTAGCTCCGATGAGCAGTTCTTC
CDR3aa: CASSLDPSSDEQFF

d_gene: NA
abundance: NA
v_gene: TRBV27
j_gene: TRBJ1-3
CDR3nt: TGTGCCAGCAGTTTGTCAGGGGAGCGTAGCGGAAACACCATATATTTT
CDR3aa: CASSLSGERSGNTIYF

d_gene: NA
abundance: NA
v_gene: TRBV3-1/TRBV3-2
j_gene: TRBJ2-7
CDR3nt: TGTGCCAGCAGCCAAGGGCCCTACGAGCAGTACTTC
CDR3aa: CASSQGPYEQYF

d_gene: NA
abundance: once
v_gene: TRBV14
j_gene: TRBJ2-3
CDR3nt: TGTGCCAGCAGCCAACTCACAGGGTACACAGATACGCAGTATTTT
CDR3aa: CASSQLTGYTDTQYF

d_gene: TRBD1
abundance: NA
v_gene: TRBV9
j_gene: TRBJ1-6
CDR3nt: TGTGCCAGCAGCCTTCGGGACAGCAATAATTCACCCCTCCACTTT
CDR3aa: CASSLRDSNNSPLHF

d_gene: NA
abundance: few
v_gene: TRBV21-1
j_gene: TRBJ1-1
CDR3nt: TGTGCCAGCAGCAAAGAGGACAGGGGGCGAAGTGAGATCACTGAAGCTTTCTTT
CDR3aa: CASSKEDRGRSEITEAFF

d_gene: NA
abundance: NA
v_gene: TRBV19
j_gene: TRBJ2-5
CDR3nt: TGTGCCAGTAGTATAGGTTGGAGGGAGGAGACCCAGTACTTC
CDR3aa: CASSIGWREETQYF

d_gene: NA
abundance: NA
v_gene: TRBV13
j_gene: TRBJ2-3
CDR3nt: TGTGCCAGCAGCTTAAGGCGGATGACCTCCACCGCGGATACGCAGTATTTT
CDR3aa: CASSLRRMTSTADTQYF

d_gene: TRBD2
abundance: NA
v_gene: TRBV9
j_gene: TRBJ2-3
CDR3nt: TGTGCCAGCAGCGTAGAAGGTGGGACTAGCGGGAGTTGGGATACGCAGTATTTT
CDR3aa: CASSVEGGTSGSWDTQYF

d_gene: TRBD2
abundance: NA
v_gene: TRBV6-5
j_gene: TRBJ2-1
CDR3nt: TGTGCCAGCAGATCTAGCGGGAACCACAATGAGCAGTTCTTC
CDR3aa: CASRSSGNHNEQFF

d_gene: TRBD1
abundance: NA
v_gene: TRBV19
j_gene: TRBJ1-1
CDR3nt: TGTGCCAGTAGTTCGACAGGGGGAGGCACTGAAGCTTTCTTT
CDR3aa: CASSSTGGGTEAFF

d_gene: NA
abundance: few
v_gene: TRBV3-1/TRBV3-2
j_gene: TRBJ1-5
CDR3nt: TGTGCCAGCAGCCAATATGAGGGACAGCCCCAGCATTTT
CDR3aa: CASSQYEGQPQHF

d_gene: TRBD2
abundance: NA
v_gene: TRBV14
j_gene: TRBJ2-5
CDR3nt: TGTGCCAGCAGCCAAGGGCTCGAGACTAGCGCACAATTAGGGGAGACCCAGTACTTC
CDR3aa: CASSQGLETSAQLGETQYF

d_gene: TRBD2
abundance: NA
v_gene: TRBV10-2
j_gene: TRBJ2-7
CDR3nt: TGCGCCAGCAGTGTTCGCGGGGGTTTCTCCTACGAGCAGTACTTC
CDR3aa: CASSVRGGFSYEQYF

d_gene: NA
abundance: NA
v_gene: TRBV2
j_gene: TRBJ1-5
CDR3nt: TGTGCTAGCCGGGTAAATTCGGATCAGCCCCAGCATTTT
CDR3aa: CASRVNSDQPQHF

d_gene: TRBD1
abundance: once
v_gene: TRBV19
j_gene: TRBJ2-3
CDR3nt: TGTGCCAGTAGAGAAACGGACAGGGGAGATACGCAGTATTTT
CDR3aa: CASRETDRGDTQYF

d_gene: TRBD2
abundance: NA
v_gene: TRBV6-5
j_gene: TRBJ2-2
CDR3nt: TGTGCCAGCGGGGCGGGAGCGAACACCGGGGAGCTGTTTTTT
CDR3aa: CASGAGANTGELFF

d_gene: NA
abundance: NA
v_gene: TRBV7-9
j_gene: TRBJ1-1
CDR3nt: TGTGCCAGCAGCCCCGACTTCAAGGGGACTTACAGGAGGATCACTGAAGCTTTCTTT
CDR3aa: CASSPDFKGTYRRITEAFF

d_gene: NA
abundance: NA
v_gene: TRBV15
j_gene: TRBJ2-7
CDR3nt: TGTGCCGCGGGGCAGGGCGGCAGCTCCTACGAGCAGTACTTC
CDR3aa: CAAGQGGSSYEQYF

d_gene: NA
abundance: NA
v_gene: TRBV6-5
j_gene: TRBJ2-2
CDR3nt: TGTGCCAGCAGTTACTCGACACGGACAGCCGGGGAGCTGTTTTTT
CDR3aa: CASSYSTRTAGELFF

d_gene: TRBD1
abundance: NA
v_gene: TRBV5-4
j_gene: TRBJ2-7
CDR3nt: TGTGCCAGCAGCGTACAGGGGTGGCCCTACGAGCAGTACTTC
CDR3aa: CASSVQGWPYEQYF

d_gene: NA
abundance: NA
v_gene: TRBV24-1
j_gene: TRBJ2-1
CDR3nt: TGTGCCACCAGTGACCCCGGAAGCGAGAGGGATGAGCAGTTCTTC
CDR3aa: CATSDPGSERDEQFF

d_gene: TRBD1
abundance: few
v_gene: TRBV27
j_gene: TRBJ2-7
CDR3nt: TGTGCCAGCAGTTTCTCCGGGACAGGGGGCTACGAGCAGTACTTC
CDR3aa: CASSFSGTGGYEQYF